The source of this TCR beta chain is a study of CD8 T cells in ankylosing spondylitis (dated by TCRdb to 2016 to 2017). Study-wide context: The study profiled T cell receptor beta repertoires in healthy donors and ankylosing spondylitis patients to find disease-linked TCR variants. The full study cohort was made up of 25 ankylosing spondylitis patients and about a hundred healthy donors. Peripheral blood was sampled, and synovial fluid was additionally collected from ankylosing spondylitis patients. On the study overall, not on this receptor specifically: Significant enrichment of the disease-linked clones was reported in matched synovial fluid samples from ankylosing spondylitis patients. Some of the motif variants had been reported before in the synovial fluid and blood of reactive arthritis patients, a finding that suggests common disease-initiation mechanisms. In peripheral blood, the disease-linked clones were found at relatively low frequencies and had a CD8+ phenotype. Blood from ankylosing spondylitis patients appeared to be characterized by a TCR beta motif made up of fewer than ten highly homologous amino acid variants.

The data were produced on an Illumina HiSeq 2500. TCR beta libraries were prepared by quantitative 5'-RACE with molecular barcodes. In the paper's pipeline: A new computational method, built on a probabilistic model of VDJ rearrangement, was used to identify disease-linked TCR variants. TCRdb handled the public reads itself, with Q25 trimming in fastp and clone calling in MiXCR, and kept productive beta chains. Every CDR3 protein is listed once, alongside the most common genes and DNA of its rows. The V and J calls here are based on TCRdb, not the publication. The table for this sample lists about 100,000 distinct CDR3 sequences; approximately 9% of them were counted only once. The ten largest clones take up under 6% of the sample. This clonotype was seen many times. Its cognate antigen has yet to be identified. No clone much larger than this one lies a single base away; base qualities are absent. From the cysteine up to the phenylalanine, the CDR3 has a length of 16 residues. CDR3 DNA only is kept here, 48 bases in frame from base 1. The CDR1 and CDR2 encoded by the germline V gene are SGHAT and FQNNGV. The trim is 2 bases for V and 0 bases for J, with a gap of 13 bases between the germline ends.

The source of this sequence is a male donor with ankylosing spondylitis or in good health (not recorded which). The chain employs TRBV11-2 and TRBJ1-1, with the identity of the D gene unclear. The sample was blood, either unsorted or a sorted T cell fraction (not recorded which). The DNA sequence is TGTGCCAGCAGCTTACTCTGGATATCTATGAACACTGAAGCTTTCTTT. Its amino acids are CASSLLWISMNTEAFF. The CDR3 plus the reference TRBV11-2 and TRBJ1-1 genes for the other parts give the full variable domain: EAGVAQSPRYKIIEKRQSVAFWCNPISGHATLYWYQQILGQGPKLLIQFQNNGVVDDSQLPKDRFSAERLKGVDSTLKIQPAKLEDSAVYLCASSLLWISMNTEAFFGQGTRLTVV.